This T cell receptor beta chain stems from a study of chronic HIV infection and antiretroviral therapy (dated by TCRdb to about 2015). Trimming at the junction amounts to 5 bases on V and 15 bases on J, and the germline ends lie 13 bases apart. The CDR3 numbers 11 residues from cysteine through phenylalanine. The DNA shown is the 33-base CDR3, in frame from base 1. In the germline V gene, CDR1 corresponds to SGHAT and CDR2 to FQNNGV. For this clonotype: What antigen it recognizes has not been identified. Within one base of it there is no much larger clone, and no base qualities were kept.

Libraries were built with 5' RACE. TCRdb lists the instrument as Illumina MiSeq. In TCRdb, the public reads were trimmed at Q25 with fastp and aligned with MiXCR, with productive beta chains retained. Every CDR3 protein is listed once, alongside the most common genes and DNA of its rows. The sample table shows 40,000 to 50,000 distinct CDR3 sequences, and about 18% are seen once. Jointly, the top ten make up 2.5% to 3% of the sample. The source of this sequence is an adult who had HIV and had not received antiretroviral therapy, or was an uninfected healthy control (not recorded which). Sequenced: peripheral blood. This sequence uses TRBV11-2 and TRBJ1-4, with the D segment identity uncertain. The encoded CDR3 is CASSLSRSVFF. The DNA sequence is TGTGCCAGCAGCCTGTCTCGTAGTGTGTTTTTT.